This is a list of T cell receptor beta chains from one sample in a study of cytomegalovirus exposure and HLA in healthy donors. The assay was immunoSEQ multiplex PCR, and TCRdb's table has in-frame clones only and misses some. The sample has approximately 170,000 clones, 70% to 75% seen once. The sequencing input was PBMCs. These receptors were collected from a man younger than 30 in good health and CMV-seropositive. Each CDR3 is given with its conserved first and last residue. A D gene is named only where the DNA matches it firmly. Clone size, where shown, is once, few, many, or a class for clones that have expanded.

size	V	J	D	CDR3	DNA
NA	TRBV30	TRBJ1-1	TRBD1	CAWSMYRTGGEVGRAEAFF	TGTGCCTGGAGTATGTATCGGACAGGGGGGGAGGTAGGCCGGGCTGAAGCTTTCTTT
few	TRBV7-3	TRBJ2-5	TRBD1	CASSLSPAQGARETQYF	TGTGCCAGCAGCTTAAGCCCCGCTCAGGGGGCAAGAGAGACCCAGTACTTC
few	TRBV6-6	TRBJ1-5	NA	CASSYSIDPEGPQHF	TGTGCCAGCAGTTACTCGATTGATCCCGAGGGACCCCAGCATTTT
few	TRBV5-1	TRBJ2-3	TRBD2	CASSATSGVPTDTQYF	TGCGCCAGCAGCGCCACTAGCGGGGTCCCAACAGATACGCAGTATTTT
NA	TRBV6-5	TRBJ2-3	TRBD2	CASSPEAGADTQYF	TGTGCCAGCAGTCCAGAAGCGGGAGCGGATACGCAGTATTTT
NA	TRBV7-8	TRBJ2-1	NA	CASSFSTGQNEQFF	TGTGCCAGCAGCTTTTCGACAGGCCAGAATGAGCAGTTCTTC
few	TRBV30	TRBJ1-5	NA	CAWSADRSGISNQPQHF	TGTGCCTGGAGTGCTGACAGGTCTGGGATTAGCAATCAGCCCCAGCATTTT
NA	TRBV4-1	TRBJ2-1	TRBD2	CASSQDPASGIVGDEQFF	TGCGCCAGCAGCCAAGATCCGGCTAGCGGGATAGTCGGCGATGAGCAGTTCTTC
few	TRBV14	TRBJ2-1	TRBD2	CASTRLSGGSYNEQFF	TGTGCCAGCACCCGACTCAGCGGGGGCTCCTACAATGAGCAGTTCTTC
few	TRBV6-5	TRBJ1-4	NA	CASSWRGGEKLFF	TGTGCCAGCAGTTGGAGGGGGGGAGAAAAACTGTTTTTT
NA	TRBV6-6	TRBJ1-2	NA	CASGADSGYGYTF	TGTGCCAGCGGGGCGGACAGTGGTTATGGCTACACCTTC
NA	TRBV7-9	TRBJ2-1	NA	CAGSGSGNNEQFF	TGTGCCGGGAGCGGTAGCGGTAACAATGAGCAGTTCTTC
many	TRBV4-2	TRBJ2-1	NA	CASSQDEVGEQFF	TGTGCCAGCAGCCAAGATGAGGTGGGTGAGCAGTTCTTC
few	TRBV28	TRBJ1-2	NA	CASSSPGLYGYTF	TGTGCCAGCAGTTCCCCTGGTCTATATGGCTACACCTTC
NA	TRBV7-8	TRBJ1-3	TRBD1	CASSLKGAQVSGNTIYF	TGTGCCAGCAGCCTAAAGGGGGCTCAGGTCTCTGGAAACACCATATATTTT
NA	TRBV25-1	TRBJ1-1	TRBD1	CASSGGQGRLLNTEAFF	TGTGCCAGCAGTGGAGGACAGGGGCGACTGTTGAACACTGAAGCTTTCTTT
NA	TRBV5-1	TRBJ2-7	NA	CASSLKGGYEQYF	TGCGCCAGCAGCTTGAAAGGGGGCTACGAGCAGTACTTC
NA	TRBV14	TRBJ1-4	NA	CASSLWQASSEKLFF	TGTGCCAGCAGCCTTTGGCAGGCCAGTAGTGAAAAACTGTTTTTT
once	TRBV7-7	TRBJ2-3	TRBD2	CAIGTSGGPSTDTQYF	TGTGCTATCGGGACTAGCGGGGGACCTAGCACAGATACGCAGTATTTT
NA	TRBV28	TRBJ1-5	TRBD1	CASSLSNRGHQPQHF	TGTGCCAGCAGTTTATCAAACAGGGGCCATCAGCCCCAGCATTTT
NA	TRBV28	TRBJ1-2	NA	CASSLAQVYGYTF	TGTGCCAGCAGTTTGGCCCAGGTCTATGGCTACACCTTC
NA	TRBV4-2	TRBJ1-3	NA	CASSQDWGGIFSEGNTIYF	TGTGCCAGCAGCCAAGATTGGGGCGGAATATTTTCCGAGGGAAACACCATATATTTT
NA	TRBV10-3	TRBJ1-1	TRBD1	CAISGTGGNTEAFF	TGTGCCATCAGTGGCACAGGGGGGAACACTGAAGCTTTCTTT
NA	TRBV30	TRBJ2-1	NA	CARLQGRNEQFF	TGTGCCCGGTTACAGGGGAGGAATGAGCAGTTCTTC
NA	TRBV5-4	TRBJ1-1	TRBD1	CASSSKTGVNTEAFF	TGTGCCAGCAGCTCTAAGACAGGGGTGAACACTGAAGCTTTCTTT
NA	TRBV4-1	TRBJ2-1	TRBD2	CASSLPRGASGRFRDEQFF	TGCGCCAGCAGCCTCCCTCGGGGCGCTAGCGGGAGGTTTAGGGATGAGCAGTTCTTC
NA	TRBV27	TRBJ2-1	TRBD1	CASSLGQGHYNEQFF	TGTGCCAGCAGTTTGGGACAGGGGCACTACAATGAGCAGTTCTTC
NA	TRBV28	TRBJ1-5	NA	CASSITGNQPQHF	TGTGCCAGCAGTATAACAGGGAATCAGCCCCAGCATTTT
NA	TRBV6-5	TRBJ1-6	NA	CASCYTVAAPLHF	TGTGCCAGCTGTTATACGGTAGCGGCACCCCTCCACTTT
NA	TRBV29-1	TRBJ2-5	NA	CSGELQAQETQYF	TGCAGCGGTGAACTCCAGGCCCAAGAGACCCAGTACTTC
few	TRBV2	TRBJ2-1	TRBD2	CASRVAGGPYNEQFF	TGTGCCAGCAGGGTAGCGGGAGGGCCCTACAATGAGCAGTTCTTC
NA	TRBV5-1	TRBJ2-1	NA	CASSLERQAYNEQFF	TGCGCCAGCAGCTTGGAGAGACAGGCATACAATGAGCAGTTCTTC
NA	TRBV11-3	TRBJ2-2	TRBD2	CASSLESGKNTGELFF	TGTGCCAGCAGCTTAGAAAGCGGGAAGAACACCGGGGAGCTGTTTTTT
NA	TRBV5-8	TRBJ1-2	NA	CASSNPSQGRHGYTF	TGTGCCAGCAGCAACCCATCTCAGGGAAGGCATGGCTACACCTTC
NA	TRBV19	TRBJ1-1	TRBD1	CASSKQGARTEAFF	TGTGCCAGTAGTAAACAGGGGGCACGGACTGAAGCTTTCTTT
NA	TRBV21-1	TRBJ1-1	NA	CASSKAVSLNTEAFF	TGTGCCAGCAGCAAAGCGGTCAGTTTGAACACTGAAGCTTTCTTT
NA	TRBV7-3	TRBJ2-1	TRBD2	CASSSQAGLANEQFF	TGTGCCAGCAGCTCGCAAGCGGGGTTGGCCAATGAGCAGTTCTTC
NA	TRBV6-5	TRBJ1-1	NA	CTSSSRDTEAFF	TGTACCAGCAGTTCCAGGGACACTGAAGCTTTCTTT
NA	TRBV11-3	TRBJ2-3	TRBD2	CASSLGEPGLAGHSTDTQYF	TGTGCCAGCAGCTTAGGGGAACCGGGACTAGCTGGCCATAGCACAGATACGCAGTATTTT
few	TRBV10-1	TRBJ2-2	NA	CASSESYRAGELFF	TGCGCCAGCAGTGAGTCTTACAGGGCCGGGGAGCTGTTTTTT
NA	TRBV11-2	TRBJ1-1	NA	CASSLSQERGTEAFF	TGTGCCAGCAGCTTATCTCAGGAGCGAGGGACTGAAGCTTTCTTT
NA	TRBV30	TRBJ2-1	TRBD2	CAWSHHTSGSGNEQFF	TGTGCCTGGAGTCATCATACTAGCGGGAGTGGTAATGAGCAGTTCTTC
NA	TRBV5-1	TRBJ2-1	TRBD2	CASSSLAGGPDVAEQFF	TGCGCCAGCAGCTCACTAGCGGGGGGGCCAGACGTCGCTGAGCAGTTCTTC
NA	TRBV19	TRBJ1-3	TRBD1	CASSIKRGRFSGNTIYF	TGTGCCAGTAGTATTAAAAGGGGGCGATTCTCTGGAAACACCATATATTTT
NA	TRBV9	TRBJ2-2	NA	CASSFRGEVGELFF	TGTGCCAGCAGCTTCAGGGGAGAGGTCGGGGAGCTGTTTTTT
NA	TRBV4-2	TRBJ2-6	NA	CASSLTTGSSGANVLTF	TGTGCCAGCAGCCTCACCACAGGGAGCTCTGGGGCCAACGTCCTGACTTTC
NA	TRBV7-9	TRBJ1-5	NA	CASSPWGDSNQPQHF	TGTGCCAGCAGCCCTTGGGGGGATAGCAATCAGCCCCAGCATTTT
NA	TRBV28	TRBJ1-5	NA	CASSQGPDNQPQHF	TGTGCCAGCAGCCAGGGCCCGGACAATCAGCCCCAGCATTTT
NA	TRBV12-5	TRBJ1-4	NA	CASGFWVGHQIATNEKLFF	TGTGCTAGTGGTTTCTGGGTTGGACATCAGATTGCAACTAATGAAAAACTGTTTTTT